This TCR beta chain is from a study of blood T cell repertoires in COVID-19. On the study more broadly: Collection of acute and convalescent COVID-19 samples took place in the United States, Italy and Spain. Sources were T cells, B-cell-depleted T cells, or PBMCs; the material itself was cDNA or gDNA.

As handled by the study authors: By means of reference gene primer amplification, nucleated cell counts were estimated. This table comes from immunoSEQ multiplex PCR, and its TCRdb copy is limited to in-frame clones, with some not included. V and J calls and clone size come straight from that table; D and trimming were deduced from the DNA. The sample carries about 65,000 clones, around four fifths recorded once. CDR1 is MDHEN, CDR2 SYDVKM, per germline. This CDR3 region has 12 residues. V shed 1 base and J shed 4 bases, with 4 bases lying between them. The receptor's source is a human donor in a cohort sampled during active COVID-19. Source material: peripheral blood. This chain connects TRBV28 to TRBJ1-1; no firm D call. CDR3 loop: CASSLSITEAFF. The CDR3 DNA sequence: TGTGCCAGCAGTTTATCTATCACTGAAGCTTTCTTT.